This passage covers 25 T cell receptor beta chains from one sample sequenced in a study of T cells after yellow fever vaccination. Using its own MiXCR run on the 5' RACE reads, TCRdb lists one record per CDR3 protein. The table has tens of thousands of distinct CDR3 sequences, 10% seen once; the top ten hold 9.5% to 15%. Sequenced here: PBMCs, either bulk or a sorted T-cell subset (CD4+, CD8+, memory, or dextramer-sorted; not recorded which), sampled roughly 15 days after the first yellow fever vaccination. The receptors stem from a man between 18 and 35 years old who received the YFV17D yellow fever vaccine.

This clonotype was detected ten times or more. The rearrangement joins TRBV7-8 to TRBJ2-5, with D uncertain. CDR3 length: 13 amino acids. Trimming took off 4 bases at V and 8 bases at J, with 14 bases between the two ends. Per the germline V gene, CDR1 is SGHVS and CDR2 is FQNEAQ. CDR3 in amino acids: CASSSLDRATQYF. Written as DNA, the CDR3 is TGTGCCAGCAGCTCGCTGGATAGGGCAACCCAGTACTTC.

This clonotype was detected ten times or more. This chain links TRBV7-2 with TRBJ1-1; the D is unclear. V lost 4 bases to trimming and J lost 2 bases, with 11 bases between them. The germline V gene has CDR1 SGHTA and CDR2 FQGNSA. The CDR3 has 14 amino acids. CDR3 sequence reads: CASSSDALNTEAFF. CDR3 DNA sequence: TGTGCCAGCAGCTCAGACGCGCTTAACACTGAAGCTTTCTTT. Filled out from reference TRBV7-2 and TRBJ1-1, the complete variable domain reads GAGVSQSPSNKVTEKGKDVELRCDPISGHTALYWYRQSLGQGLEFLIYFQGNSAPDKSGLPSDRFSAERTGGSVSTLTIQRTQQEDSAVYLCASSSDALNTEAFFGQGTRLTVV.

This clonotype showed up many times. V gene TRBV7-2 combines with J gene TRBJ2-5; D gene uncertain. V was shortened by 4 bases and J by 2 bases, with 2 bases between the two germline ends. The germline V gene has CDR1 SGHTA and CDR2 FQGNSA. The CDR3 totals 11 residues. CDR3 bases: TGTGCCAGCAGCTCACAAGAGACCCAGTACTTC. Translated, it gives CASSSQETQYF.

With regard to this clonotype: This could be a read error, since a much larger clone is one nucleotide away. The chain couples TRBV5-1 to TRBJ1-5; D gene ambiguous. The CDR3 runs to 15 residues. Per the germline V gene, CDR1 is SGHRS and CDR2 is YFSETQ. The CDR3 region is CASSVGEHSNQPHHF. The CDR3 bases are TGCGCCAGCAGCGTCGGGGAGCATAGCAATCAGCCCCATCATTTT.

The sample holds many counts of this clonotype. The chain joins TRBV10-2 to TRBJ1-6; D gene ambiguous. CDR1 and CDR2 from the germline V gene are WSHSY and SAAADI. This CDR3 contains 15 residues. Deletions cut 0 bases from V and 9 bases from J, with 12 bases between. CDR3 sequence reads: CASSESNSLGSPLHF. The DNA for the CDR3 is TGCGCCAGCAGTGAGTCGAATAGTCTCGGTTCACCCCTCCACTTT.

On this clonotype itself: A junction boundary mismatches the germline segment, possibly from a read error. The chain carries TRBV4-1 and TRBJ1-1; no reliable D call. The CDR3 runs to 13 residues. Germline CDR1 reads MGHRA; CDR2 reads YSYEKL. DNA for the CDR3: TGCGCCAGCAGCCACCGGGAGGTCACTGAAGCCTTCTTT. This gives the protein CASSHREVTEAFF.

There are many counts of this clonotype. The chain carries TRBV6-2 or TRBV6-3 and TRBJ2-3, with TRBD1 matching over 9 bases. CDR3 length: 13 residues. In germline, CDR1 is MNHEY, CDR2 SVGEGT. The junction had 8 bases not matched to a gene; V was cut back by 6 bases and J by 10 bases. CDR3 residues: CASRRDRASAQYF. The CDR3 bases are TGTGCCAGCAGACGGGACAGGGCGTCCGCGCAGTATTTT.

This clonotype appeared many times. The genes are TRBV5-6 and TRBJ2-4, with 13 bases that match TRBD2. The CDR3 loop spans 16 amino acids. Germline CDR1 is SGHDT and CDR2 is YYEEEE. J lost 6 bases, V lost 4 bases, and 7 bases had no gene match. In DNA form, the CDR3 reads TGTGCCAGCAGCGATACTAGCGGGGGGGCGGTAAACATTCAGTACTTC. Translating gives CASSDTSGGAVNIQYF.

In its sample, this clonotype was seen many times. The chain employs TRBV5-1 and TRBJ2-7; the match to TRBD1 covers 9 bases. V shed 4 bases and J 4 bases; nucleotides not matched to a gene: 6. The CDR3 consists of 14 residues. Per germline, CDR1 SGHRS and CDR2 YFSETQ. CDR3 region: CASSPGQGVYEQYF. The CDR3 nucleotides are TGCGCCAGCAGCCCGGGACAGGGAGTTTACGAGCAGTACTTC.

This chain uses TRBV5-4 with TRBJ2-5; 7 nucleotides align to TRBD2. Losses at the gene ends were 3 bases for V and 4 bases for J; bases not matched to a gene: 9. Germline CDR1 and CDR2: SGHNT and YYREEE (reference sequence). This CDR3 spans 15 amino acids. The CDR3 loop is CASSWGASGTETQYF. The CDR3 DNA follows: TGTGCCAGCAGCTGGGGAGCTAGCGGTACAGAGACCCAGTACTTC.

With respect to this clonotype: A much larger clone differs by one base, so this may be a read error. V and J are TRBV10-3 and TRBJ1-2; D unclear. Germline V gene data show CDR1 as ENHRY and CDR2 as SYGVKD. V lost 8 bases and J lost 1, with 11 bases in between. This CDR3 has 13 residues. The chain's CDR3 is CAIGSQDNYGYTF. CDR3 nucleotide sequence: TGTGCCATCGGATCTCAGGATAACTATGGCTACACCTTC.

This clonotype occurred many times. The chain joins TRBV11-2 to TRBJ1-6; D is unclear. CDR3 length equals 12 residues. V lost 2 bases to trimming and J lost 10 bases, with 6 bases between them. Per the germline V gene, CDR1 is SGHAT and CDR2 is FQNNGV. CDR3 residues: CASSLMASPLHF. The CDR3 DNA is TGTGCCAGCAGCTTAATGGCCTCACCCCTCCACTTT.

This clonotype was seen at least ten times. The chain recombines TRBV27 with TRBJ1-5; TRBD1 matches at 8 bases. The V and J ends lost 11 bases and 11 bases, in that order; junction bases with no gene match: 11. The germline CDR1 and CDR2 sequences are MNHEY and SMNVEV (reference sequence). The CDR3 extends over 12 amino acids. CDR3 region: CAGEGQGRAQHF. CDR3 DNA: TGTGCCGGGGAAGGACAGGGAAGGGCCCAGCATTTT.

Ten or more counts support this clonotype. The chain links TRBV11-2 to TRBJ2-7, with D unresolved. The CDR3 sequence is 12 residues long. V was trimmed by 5 bases and J by 2 bases, leaving 7 bases between them. CDR1 is SGHAT, CDR2 FQNNGV, per germline. In DNA, the CDR3 is TGTGCCAGCAGCCGCTGGACCTACGAGCAGTACTTC. It is translated as CASSRWTYEQYF.

In this sample, this clonotype turned up many times. The chain carries TRBV20-1 and TRBJ1-6; tentatively, D is TRBD1 (5 bases). The ends were cut back, 7 bases at V and 7 bases at J, with 14 bases in the middle. Germline V CDR1 and CDR2: DFQATT, SNEGSKA (reference sequence). This CDR3 is 13 amino acids long. The CDR3, as DNA: TGCAGTGTTCCCGACAGCAGGAATTCACCCCTCCACTTT. Translated: CSVPDSRNSPLHF.

This clonotype occurred many times. CDR3 sequence (DNA): TGTGCCAGCAGCGTGGGACTAGCGGGGGAAAGAGAGCAGTACTTC. This gives the protein CASSVGLAGEREQYF. The rearrangement links TRBV9 to TRBJ2-7; 14 bases agree with TRBD2. V shed 2 bases, J shed 7 bases, and the junction held 5 bases outside the gene matches. The CDR3 has 15 residues. The germline gives CDR1 SGDLS, CDR2 YYNGEE.

This chain joins TRBV3-1 and TRBJ1-5, with D perhaps TRBD1 (6 bases). V lost 2 bases and J 4 bases, leaving 12 bases between the germline ends. This CDR3 is built from 15 residues. Germline V gives CDR1 LGHDT, CDR2 YNNKEL (reference sequence). Here the CDR3 DNA reads TGTGCCAGCAGCCAACTAAGGGGGGCAAATCAGCCCCAGCATTTT. Translation: CASSQLRGANQPQHF.

This clonotype has a count of ten or more. This chain joins TRBV11-2 and TRBJ2-2; 8 bases align to TRBD2. The CDR3 spans 15 residues. The V gene end was trimmed by 3 bases and the J gene end by 1 base; junction bases not matched to a gene: 1. Germline CDR1 is SGHAT and CDR2 is FQNNGV. The CDR3 region has the DNA TGTGCCAGCAGCTTCCTAGCGGGGAACACCGGGGAGCTGTTTTTT. This gives the protein CASSFLAGNTGELFF.

This clonotype occurred many times. This chain joins TRBV7-2 and TRBJ1-3; D is ambiguous. The CDR3 covers 15 residues. Germline V gene data show CDR1 as SGHTA and CDR2 as FQGNSA. The V gene lost 3 bases and the J gene lost 2 bases, with 11 bases spanning the gap. The CDR3 sequence is CASSFQFGAGNTIYF. The CDR3 region has the DNA TGTGCCAGCAGCTTCCAGTTTGGGGCTGGAAACACCATATATTTT.

Ten or more counts support this clonotype. The chain links TRBV3-1 to TRBJ1-6, with D unresolved. CDR3 length: 15 residues. V lost 0 bases and J lost 6, with 9 bases in between. Germline-derived CDR1 and CDR2 are LGHDT and YNNKEL (reference sequence). The DNA for the CDR3 is TGTGCCAGCAGCCAAGAGTTCACCAGTAATTCACCCCTCCACTTT. Its translation is CASSQEFTSNSPLHF.

This clonotype appeared many times. The rearrangement joins TRBV6-5 to TRBJ2-1, with 7 bases that match TRBD2. The J segment lost 1 base and the V segment lost 1 base, leaving 7 bases of the junction unmatched. The germline V gene encodes CDR1 MNHEY and CDR2 SVGAGI. The CDR3 length is 17 residues. CDR3 in amino acids: CASSYYLGGGSYNEQFF. In DNA form, the CDR3 reads TGTGCCAGCAGTTACTATCTGGGCGGGGGTTCCTACAATGAGCAGTTCTTC.

This clonotype was counted ten times or more. The V and J genes are TRBV29-1 and TRBJ1-2, with 7 positions matching TRBD1. Trimming cost V 7 bases and J 2 bases; bases outside gene matches: 7. The CDR3 is made up of 13 amino acids. Germline CDR1 is SQVTM and CDR2 is ANQGSEA. CDR3 sequence (DNA): TGCAGCGCCTTGGGACAGACGAACTATGGCTACACCTTC. Amino acid sequence: CSALGQTNYGYTF.

This clonotype was counted ten times or more. The V gene is TRBV4-3, the J gene TRBJ1-2; possibly TRBD1 for D (6 bases). V was cut by 0 bases and J by 5 bases, with 13 bases left in between. CDR3 size: 15 residues. The germline gives CDR1 LGHNA, CDR2 YSLEER. This chain's CDR3 is CASSQDSTGRYGYTF. The DNA for the CDR3 is TGCGCCAGCAGCCAAGATTCCACAGGGAGGTATGGCTACACCTTC.

With regard to this clonotype: This may be a read error: a much more frequent sequence differs by one nucleotide. The genes are TRBV7-2 and TRBJ2-5; a weak D match, TRBD2 (6 bases). Between the trimmed V and J ends, which lost 5 bases and 2 bases, there was a span of 15 bases. In germline, CDR1 is SGHTA, CDR2 FQGNSA. The CDR3 is 15 amino acids. DNA for the CDR3: TGTGCCAGCAGCATCGCGGGGATAAGGCAAGAGACCCAGTACTTC. Translation: CASSIAGIRQETQYF.

This clonotype was observed at least ten times. The gene calls are TRBV24-1 and TRBJ1-1, with a tentative D call TRBD1 (6 bases). This CDR3 is 15 amino acids long. V shed 3 bases and J shed 4 bases, with 14 bases lying between them. Looked up from germline, CDR1 is KGHDR and CDR2 is SFDVKD. The CDR3 is CATSDSLGAATEAFF. CDR3 in DNA: TGTGCCACCAGTGATAGTCTGGGGGCGGCCACTGAAGCTTTCTTT.